This TCR beta chain came from a study of OX40 agonist ivuxolimab in advanced cancers. For context, the study as a whole: Ivuxolimab was an agonistic, fully human IgG2 monoclonal antibody directed against OX40 (CD134), a costimulatory receptor. Intravenous ivuxolimab was administered to patients every 2 weeks at six dose levels: 0.01, 0.1, 0.3, 1.5, 3 and 10 mg/kg. Patients were allowed to have had prior anti-PD-1, anti-PD-L1 or anti-CTLA-4 therapy, and approximately 40% of the dose-escalation patients had previously received checkpoint inhibitors. Peripheral TCRbeta sequencing was intended to test whether TCR sequence diversity was altered and clonal T-cell expansion was caused by ivuxolimab. In the dose-escalation cohort, 82.7% of patients were male, and the mean age was roughly 60 years, with a range of roughly 23 to 85. The paper covers the monotherapy dose-escalation part of the phase I ivuxolimab trial, which included N ≈ 50 patients. Among the roughly 50 dose-escalation patients, around 20 had hepatocellular carcinoma, about 15 melanoma, 9 renal cell carcinoma and 9 head and neck cancer. Partial responses occurred in three dose-escalation patients: two with cutaneous melanoma and one with hepatocellular carcinoma.

A few counts support this clone. No cognate antigen has been identified for it. The record has no base qualities; no much larger clone is one base away. To sequence the TCRbeta CDR3 region, genomic DNA was isolated from the sorted cells. The immunoSEQ Assay was used to sequence the TCRbeta CDR3 regions. Held by TCRdb, this immuneACCESS table contains in-frame sequences only and omits some clones. Under half of the omission traces to an unresolved V gene where checked; the cause of the rest is unknown. Within this sample are approximately 68,000 clones, with around 91% of them counted one time only. The top ten constitute under 1% of the sample. Patients with a history of autoimmune disease or receiving systemic immunosuppression were excluded from the trial. In every dose cohort, peripheral blood was drawn for TCR sequencing at baseline, cycle 4 day 1, and cycle 7 day 1. Samples came from an open-label, multicenter, first-in-human phase I dose-escalation trial of ivuxolimab. Adults with locally advanced or metastatic head and neck squamous cell, hepatocellular, melanoma or renal cell carcinoma were enrolled in the trial. CD4+ and CD8+ T cells were sorted separately from peripheral blood before TCR sequencing.

Here is what the overall study found, with its caveats: At doses of 0.1 to 3.0 mg/kg, clonal expansion of both CD4+ and CD8+ blood T cells was observed from baseline to week 6. After ivuxolimab, CD8+ T cells had more expanded clones than CD4+ T cells on average. Low levels of normalized T-cell clonal expansion were also seen in some patients who did not respond. Partial responders in the 0.1-3.0 mg/kg groups had among the lowest normalized peripheral clonal expansion, especially among CD8+ T cells. Which antigens the clonally expanded peripheral T cells were specific for was not determined.

This clonotype originated in an adult with an advanced solid tumor such as melanoma, head and neck, liver or kidney cancer. The sequencing used CD4+ or CD8+ T cells sorted from blood, collected in a trial of the OX40 agonist ivuxolimab.

The sequenced DNA is TGCAGCGTCCAGGGGATCCCCGGCGGGGAGCTGTTTTTT. Its translation is CSVQGIPGGELFF. The chain uses TRBV29-1 and TRBJ2-2, with TRBD1 perhaps the D gene, on 6 matching bases. The CDR3 contains 13 residues, cysteine and phenylalanine counted. Kept here is only the CDR3 DNA, which spans 39 bases and is read in frame from base 1. The V end loses 6 bases and the J end loses 7 bases, and a stretch of 15 bases separates them. The germline V gene gives CDR1 as SQVTM and CDR2 as ANQGSEA.